These 27 T cell receptor beta chains were sequenced from one sample in a study of T cells after yellow fever vaccination. MiXCR, applied by TCRdb to the 5' RACE reads, yields one record per CDR3 protein. This sample has some 200,000 distinct CDR3 sequences, with around 10% found just once. The sequences come from CD8+ T cells sorted from PBMCs, collected 15 days after the yellow fever booster vaccination. The source is a man between 18 and 29 years old who received the YFV17D yellow fever vaccine.

This clonotype was picked up a small number of times. The chain combines TRBV15 with TRBJ2-1; D unclear. Germline CDR1 is LNHNV and CDR2 is YYDKDF (reference sequence). The CDR3 has 16 residues. Trimming removed 0 bases at V and 0 bases at J, with 9 bases between. The CDR3 loop is CATSRDPRSSYNEQFF. As DNA, the CDR3 is TGTGCCACCAGCAGAGATCCTAGGAGCTCCTACAATGAGCAGTTCTTC.

This clonotype has more than one count but fewer than ten. V and J are TRBV7-6 and TRBJ2-5; D may be TRBD1 or TRBD2 (5 bases each). The CDR3 sequence is 15 residues long. Per the germline V gene, CDR1 is SGHVS and CDR2 is FNYEAQ. Trimming took off 5 bases at V and 5 bases at J, with 18 bases between the two ends. CDR3 sequence (DNA): TGTGCCAGCAGCCAAGCCGGGCAGGGAGTGGAGACCCAGTACTTC. It specifies CASSQAGQGVETQYF.

This clonotype was seen a handful of times. The rearrangement joins TRBV25-1 to TRBJ1-5; D gene ambiguous. CDR1 is MGHDK, CDR2 SYGVNS, per germline. V was cut by 8 bases and J by 4 bases, with 6 bases left in between. The CDR3 covers 11 residues. The chain's CDR3 is CASGLNQPQHF. CDR3 in DNA: TGTGCCAGCGGACTAAATCAGCCCCAGCATTTT.

This clonotype was counted only a few times. A read error may account for a junction end that differs from germline. V is TRBV11-2 and J is TRBJ2-3; 9 bases agree with TRBD2. Germline V gene lookup returns CDR1 SGHAT and CDR2 FQNNGV. CDR3 length equals 17 residues. CDR3 loop: CASRLARSGGRTDTQYF. As DNA, the CDR3 is TGTGCCAGCAGGTTAGCCCGTAGCGGGGGCCGCACAGATACGCAGTATTTT.

This clonotype was recorded many times. The chain links TRBV4-3 to TRBJ2-2; D is uncertain. The CDR3 runs to 16 residues. Deletions cut 0 bases from V and 5 bases from J, with 13 bases between. Germline V gene sequence: CDR1 LGHNA, CDR2 YSLEER. DNA of the CDR3: TGCGCCAGCAGCCAAGATGGGGTAGGGTGGACCGGGGAGCTGTTTTTT. Translating it yields CASSQDGVGWTGELFF.

This clonotype was counted only a few times. V and J are TRBV19 and TRBJ2-1; no reliable D call. Germline values: CDR1 LNHDA, CDR2 SQIVND (reference sequence). The CDR3 has 15 amino acids. Deletions cut 3 bases from V and 5 bases from J, with 14 bases between. The CDR3 loop is CASSIGRAGDNEQFF. The CDR3 nucleotides are TGTGCCAGTAGTATCGGCCGGGCTGGGGACAATGAGCAGTTCTTC.

This clonotype showed up just a few times. The J gene is TRBJ2-7, the V gene TRBV29-1, with D perhaps matching TRBD1 or TRBD2 (5 bases each). CDR3 length equals 12 residues. Trimming shortened V by 4 bases and J by 2 bases, and 9 bases separated the two germline ends. The V gene's germline CDR1 is SQVTM and CDR2 ANQGSEA. The CDR3 nucleotides are TGCAGCGTTGTTGGGGACGCCTACGAGCAGTACGTC. It encodes CSVVGDAYEQYV.

In nucleotides, the CDR3 is TGTGCCAGCAGTTTTCAGATGAACACTGAAGCTTTCTTT. The encoded protein is CASSFQMNTEAFF. The chain has TRBV6-5 and TRBJ1-1; D is uncertain. The CDR3 spans 13 residues. CDR1 MNHEY and CDR2 SVGAGI come from the germline V gene. V gave up 4 bases and J gave up 0 bases, with 6 bases separating them.

The chain has TRBV20-1 and TRBJ1-6; D is perhaps TRBD1 (6 bases). V was pared by 1 base and J by 8 bases, with 15 bases between. This CDR3 has 15 residues. Germline V gene sequence: CDR1 DFQATT, CDR2 SNEGSKA (reference sequence). The DNA of the CDR3 is TGCAGTGCTAGAGGGTCGGAGACAGGTTATTCACCCCTCCACTTT. Translating it yields CSARGSETGYSPLHF.

This clonotype has a handful of counts. This rearrangement joins TRBV29-1 to TRBJ1-2; D may be TRBD1 (5 bases). Germline V CDR1 and CDR2: SQVTM, ANQGSEA. V was shortened by 6 bases and J by 0 bases, with 14 bases between the two germline ends. The CDR3 is made up of 14 amino acids. As DNA, the CDR3 is TGCAGCGTCCTTGAATGGGGGACTAACTATGGCTACACCTTC. It codes for CSVLEWGTNYGYTF.

In this sample, this clonotype turned up a few times. The chain carries TRBV4-1 and TRBJ1-5; D ambiguous. The V gene lost 1 base and the J gene lost 3 bases, with 7 bases spanning the gap. Germline CDR1 and CDR2: MGHRA and YSYEKL. This CDR3 comprises 14 residues. The CDR3 DNA reads as TGCGCCAGCAGCCAAGGGGCGGCCAATCAGCCCCAGCATTTT. This encodes CASSQGAANQPQHF.

This clonotype was found a few times. The gene calls are TRBV5-6 and TRBJ1-5, with TRBD1 matching 9 bases. The CDR3 runs to 18 residues. Per germline, CDR1 SGHDT and CDR2 YYEEEE. Trimming at V came to 3 bases and at J to 0 bases, leaving 10 bases not matched to a gene. CDR3 sequence reads: CASSWRQGGLNSNQPQHF. CDR3 DNA: TGTGCCAGCAGCTGGCGACAGGGGGGGTTGAATAGCAATCAGCCCCAGCATTTT.

The chain has TRBV5-1 and TRBJ2-5; a weak D match, TRBD1 (6 bases). V was shortened by 7 bases and J by 1 base, with 17 bases between the two germline ends. This CDR3 has 15 residues. The germline V gene encodes CDR1 SGHRS and CDR2 YFSETQ. CDR3 DNA: TGCGCCAGCCGAAGACCAGGGGAGTCCCAAGAGACCCAGTACTTC. As protein: CASRRPGESQETQYF. Complete variable domain (other parts from reference TRBV5-1 and TRBJ2-5): KAGVTQTPRYLIKTRGQQVTLSCSPISGHRSVSWYQQTPGQGLQFLFEYFSETQRNKGNFPGRFSGRQFSNSRSEMNVSTLELGDSALYLCASRRPGESQETQYFGPGTRLLVL.

This clonotype was picked up a small number of times. The V call is TRBV20-1, the J call TRBJ2-2; D is ambiguous. The CDR3 sequence is 14 residues long. The germline CDR1 and CDR2 sequences are DFQATT and SNEGSKA (reference sequence). CDR3 amino acids: CPKLPTPNTGELFF. CDR3 nucleotide sequence: TGCCCGAAACTCCCGACTCCAAACACCGGGGAGCTGTTTTTT.

This chain links TRBV5-5 with TRBJ1-6; no firm D call. There are 13 residues in the CDR3. V gave up 2 bases and J gave up 3 bases, with 3 bases separating them. Germline values: CDR1 SGHKS, CDR2 YYEKEE (reference sequence). Here the CDR3 reads CASSLSYNSPLHF. DNA of the CDR3: TGTGCCAGCAGCTTAAGCTATAATTCACCCCTCCACTTT.

There are a few counts of this clonotype. The chain employs TRBV6-2 or TRBV6-3 and TRBJ2-7; maybe TRBD2 (6 bases). V was trimmed by 2 bases and J by 0 bases, leaving 8 bases between them. The CDR3 has 14 amino acids. Germline-derived CDR1 and CDR2 are MNHEY and SVGEGT. The CDR3 DNA is TGTGCCAGCAGTTACGCGGGAAGCTCCTACGAGCAGTACGTC. This gives the protein CASSYAGSSYEQYV.

The chain employs TRBV6-6 and TRBJ2-2; no clear D gene. V was clipped by 4 bases and J by 4 bases, with 7 bases between them. The CDR3 has 13 amino acids. CDR1 MNHNY and CDR2 SVGAGI come from the germline V gene (reference sequence). DNA of the CDR3: TGTGCCAGCAGTTTCACAAGCACCGGGGAGCTGTTTTTT. Amino acid sequence: CASSFTSTGELFF.

The chain joins TRBV7-2 to TRBJ2-5, with 7 bases matching TRBD1. V lost 3 bases, J lost 2 bases, and 9 bases stayed unmatched. The germline V gene has CDR1 SGHTA and CDR2 FQGNSA. The CDR3 totals 16 residues. The CDR3 is CASSLPGQEVQETQYF. The CDR3, as DNA: TGTGCCAGCAGCTTGCCTGGACAGGAGGTACAAGAGACCCAGTACTTC.

The V call is TRBV7-8, the J call TRBJ2-7, with 7 bases aligning to TRBD2. From germline, CDR1 is SGHVS and CDR2 FQNEAQ. Trimming at V came to 4 bases and at J to 3 bases, leaving 15 bases not matched to a gene. The CDR3 is made up of 17 amino acids. CDR3 sequence (DNA): TGTGCCAGCAGCTCGGCCGCCGCGGGGGTCTCGAGCTACGAGCAGTACGTC. It codes for CASSSAAAGVSSYEQYV.

The gene calls are TRBV20-1 and TRBJ1-2, with 10 bases lining up with TRBD1. This CDR3 spans 14 amino acids. Looked up from germline, CDR1 is DFQATT and CDR2 is SNEGSKA (reference sequence). Losses at the gene ends were 1 base for V and 6 bases for J; bases not matched to a gene: 5. DNA of the CDR3: TGCAGTGCTAGAGGCCCCGGGACAGGGGATGGCTACACCTTC. Protein product: CSARGPGTGDGYTF.

This clonotype has more than one count but fewer than ten. The rearrangement links TRBV5-1 to TRBJ1-2; a possible D gene is TRBD1 (5 bases). Trimming took off 1 base at V and 8 bases at J, with 9 bases between the two ends. Germline CDR1 reads SGHRS; CDR2 reads YFSETQ. The CDR3 length is 12 residues. The CDR3 DNA sequence: TGCGCCAGCAGCTTGCCAGGGAGGGGCTACACCTTC. Its protein product is CASSLPGRGYTF.

The V call is TRBV4-2, the J call TRBJ2-1; D possibly matches TRBD1 or TRBD2 (5 bases each). The V gene lost 4 bases and the J gene lost 7 bases, with 14 bases spanning the gap. CDR1 is LGHNA and CDR2 is YNFKEQ in the germline V gene. CDR3 length equals 14 residues. The CDR3 loop is CASSLYGTENEQFF. CDR3 DNA: TGTGCCAGCAGCCTCTACGGGACGGAGAATGAGCAGTTCTTC.

The chain employs TRBV27 and TRBJ1-1; no clear D. Trimming removed 0 bases from V and 1 base from J, with 6 bases in between. CDR3 length: 14 amino acids. Germline V gives CDR1 MNHEY, CDR2 SMNVEV (reference sequence). For the CDR3, the DNA is TGTGCCAGCAGTTTATCGCCGGGGAACACTGAAGCTTTCTTT. This gives the protein CASSLSPGNTEAFF.

The chain links TRBV5-1 to TRBJ2-3; D is undetermined. The germline V and J ends were trimmed by 4 bases and 1 base, with 19 bases remaining between them. There are 17 residues in the CDR3. Germline CDR1 is SGHRS and CDR2 is YFSETQ. CDR3 sequence reads: CASSPRLGIVRTDTQYF. The CDR3, as DNA: TGCGCCAGCAGCCCTAGATTAGGGATTGTGCGCACAGATACGCAGTATTTT.

CDR3 protein: CASSQNTPGTAATNEKLFF. CDR3 bases: TGCGCCAGCAGCCAAAATACCCCCGGGACAGCTGCAACTAATGAAAAACTGTTTTTT. The J gene is TRBJ1-4, the V gene TRBV4-1; 7 bases align to TRBD1. This CDR3 has 19 residues. V was clipped by 2 bases and J by 0 bases; unmatched bases: 12. Germline CDR1 reads MGHRA; CDR2 reads YSYEKL.

A few counts support this clonotype. The chain uses TRBV27 and TRBJ2-7, with 7 bases identical to TRBD2. Germline V gene data show CDR1 as MNHEY and CDR2 as SMNVEV (reference sequence). This CDR3 has 15 residues. After removal of 2 bases from V and 4 bases from J, the junction contained 8 bases not matched to a gene. In DNA form, the CDR3 reads TGTGCCAGCAGTTTAGGGGCGCGGGGGAAGTACGAGCAGTACTTC. It yields the protein CASSLGARGKYEQYF.

The chain employs TRBV7-3 and TRBJ1-1, with D possibly TRBD1 on 6 matching bases. This CDR3 is 15 amino acids long. The V gene's germline CDR1 is SGHTA and CDR2 FQGTGA. Trimming pared 5 bases from V and 7 bases from J, leaving 20 bases between. The CDR3 spells CASSPKLTGMDEAFF. CDR3 DNA: TGTGCCAGCAGCCCAAAGCTTACAGGGATGGATGAAGCTTTCTTT.